The clone carrying this TCR beta chain appeared a few times. The entry originates in a study of spatial heterogeneity in lung cancer. One entry per CDR3 protein, called by TCRdb with MiXCR from the 5' RACE reads. The profile shows approximately 93,000 distinct CDR3 sequences, 15% to 20% of them singletons. Regarding time point: blood at routine non-recurrence follow-up after resection. This CDR3 has 12 amino acids. The V end lost 2 bases, the J end lost 4 bases, and 4 bases lay between the germline ends. The germline V gene encodes CDR1 LNHDA and CDR2 SQIVND (reference sequence). The chain combines TRBV19 with TRBJ2-3; no clear D gene. The sample was PBMCs, taken at follow-up. This receptor was obtained from a male donor with early-stage non-small cell lung cancer. The DNA for the CDR3 is TGTGCCAGTAGTATATCCTCAGATACGCAGTATTTT. Protein: CASSISSDTQYF.